A selection of T cell receptor beta chains follows, all from one sample in a study of CD8 T cells in Susac syndrome. Via MiXCR, TCRdb re-called the immunoSEQ multiplex PCR reads, giving one row per CDR3 protein. Of roughly 140,000 distinct CDR3 sequences in the sample, more than 90% were seen once. Sequenced material: CD4+ T cells from PBMCs. The receptors were sampled from a human donor with Susac syndrome. Both conserved end residues are part of each CDR3.

>TRBV5-1
CASSLPHNEQYF
>TRBV9
CASSPTVTTGELFF
>TRBV7-6
CASSLGVAGGGEQYF
>TRBV4-1
CASSQPGGAGANVLTF
>TRBV19
CATKGTYSNQPQHF
>TRBV20-1
CSAKRDSSTDTQYF
>TRBV5-1
CASSDVAYEQYF
>TRBV29-1
CSVDATVGDGYTF
>TRBV10-2
CASSEPRGPMKPQHF
>TRBV7-9
CASSGPGIFQPQHF
>TRBV4-1
CASSLTGARETQYF
>TRBV7-8
CASSVGSSAAQETQYF
>TRBV5-1
CASSSGGFGQPQHF
>TRBV15
CATSRGRDTEAFF
>TRBV20-1
CSASRGVQPQHF
>TRBV28
CASSLGFDGYTF